Sequencing of this T cell receptor beta chain was carried out in a study of T cell responses to AZD1222 COVID-19 vaccine. The protocol was immunoSEQ multiplex PCR, while the TCRdb copy is restricted to in-frame clones and leaves out a portion. This table has around 97,000 clones, roughly 89% appearing once. There are 14 residues in the CDR3. The V gene's germline CDR1 is SNHLY and CDR2 FYNNEI. Trimming stripped 5 bases from V and 6 bases from J, with 13 bases between. The sample consisted of peripheral blood, taken on day 0 of AZD1222 vaccination. The rearrangement links TRBV2 to TRBJ2-2; weak D call: TRBD2 (5 bases). The receptor was derived from an adult in good health. The CDR3 nucleotides read TGTGCCAGCAGTCCTCGGGTGAGGGCCGGGGAGCTGTTTTTT. Protein: CASSPRVRAGELFF.